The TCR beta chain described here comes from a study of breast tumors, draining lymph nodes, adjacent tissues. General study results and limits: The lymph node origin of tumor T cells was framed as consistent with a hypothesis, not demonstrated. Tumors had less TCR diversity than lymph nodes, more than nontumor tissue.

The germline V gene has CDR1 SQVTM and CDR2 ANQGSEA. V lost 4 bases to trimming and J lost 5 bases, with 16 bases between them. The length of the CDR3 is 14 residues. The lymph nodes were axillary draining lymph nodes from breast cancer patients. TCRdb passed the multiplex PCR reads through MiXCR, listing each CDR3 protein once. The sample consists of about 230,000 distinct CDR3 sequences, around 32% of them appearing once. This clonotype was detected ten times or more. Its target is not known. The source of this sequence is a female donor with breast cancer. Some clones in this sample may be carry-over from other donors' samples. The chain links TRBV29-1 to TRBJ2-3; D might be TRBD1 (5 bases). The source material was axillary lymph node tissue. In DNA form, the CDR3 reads TGCAGCGTTGTTAGGTCAGGGAAGAGAGATACGCAGTATTTT. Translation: CSVVRSGKRDTQYF.